This T cell receptor (beta chain) was profiled in a study of technical replicates of blood from a handful of donors. Germline assignment: CDR1 SGHKS and CDR2 YYEKEE (reference sequence). Trimming removed 4 bases from V and 3 bases from J, with 14 bases in between. There are 14 residues in the CDR3. Profiling relied on immunoSEQ multiplex PCR, and the TCRdb table lists in-frame clones only, not all of them. The data contain 65,000 to 85,000 clones, about 96% of them seen just once; the ten biggest clones take up nearly 0.2%. The sample was T cells isolated from PBMCs. The clonotype was recovered from a human donor in good health. The V call is TRBV5-5, the J call TRBJ2-7, with a tentative D call TRBD1 (8 bases). The CDR3 region has the DNA TGTGCCAGCAGCACGGGGGGACAGGTCTACGAGCAGTACTTC. Translated, it gives CASSTGGQVYEQYF.